These T cell receptor beta chains were read from a single sample in a study of T cell repertoires in cytomegalovirus infection. Antigen specificity for these receptors is unknown. Via MiXCR, TCRdb re-called the reads, giving one row per CDR3 protein. Of 450,000 to 650,000 distinct CDR3 sequences in the sample, about 39% were seen once. Sequencing used cultured PBMCs, obtained from culture after CMV antigen stimulation. These receptors were obtained from a human donor in good health (CMV status not recorded). Some clones in this sample may be carry-over from other donors' samples. The CDR3 runs from the conserved cysteine through the conserved F or W. A D gene is named only where the DNA matches it firmly. Clone size is stated in some rows and not others, as once, few, many or a class when expanded.

cdr3_aa cdr3_nt v_call clone_size j_call d_call
CASSLVGQGDIQYF TGTGCCAGCAGCTTAGTGGGACAGGGGGACATTCAGTACTTC TRBV7-6 . TRBJ2-4 TRBD1
CASSLVPLSTYEQYF TGTGCCAGCAGCTTAGTCCCGTTGTCTACCTACGAGCAGTACTTC TRBV7-2 few TRBJ2-7 .
CASSFARSSYEQYF TGTGCCAGCAGCTTTGCCAGGTCTTCCTACGAGCAGTACTTC TRBV7-6 . TRBJ2-7 .
CASSVARHGYTF TGTGCCAGCAGCGTAGCCAGACACGGCTACACCTTC TRBV9 . TRBJ1-2 .
CASSLRPGASNEQFF TGTGCCAGCAGCCTCCGACCAGGGGCCAGCAATGAGCAGTTCTTC TRBV11-3 once TRBJ2-1 .
CASSPLTGDPTEAFF TGTGCCAGCAGCCCCCTTACAGGGGATCCCACTGAAGCTTTCTTT TRBV28 . TRBJ1-1 TRBD1
CASSLSPRGTRGEQYF TGTGCCAGCAGCTTAAGTCCTCGCGGGACCCGGGGCGAGCAGTACTTC TRBV7-2 many TRBJ2-7 .
CATSEWGEPQHF TGTGCCACCAGCGAGTGGGGTGAGCCCCAGCATTTT TRBV15 few TRBJ1-5 .
CASSLGPGAYNGYTF TGTGCCAGCAGCTTAGGTCCAGGGGCCTATAATGGCTACACCTTC TRBV7-2 many TRBJ1-2 .
CASSLLGSYRDEQFF TGTGCCAGCAGCTTATTGGGCAGTTATCGGGATGAGCAGTTCTTC TRBV7-2 few TRBJ2-1 .
CAPWQERNQPQHF TGTGCCCCCTGGCAGGAGAGGAATCAGCCCCAGCATTTT TRBV12-3/TRBV12-4 . TRBJ1-5 .
CASSLRRGAEGEQFF TGTGCCAGCAGCTTAAGGAGGGGGGCAGAAGGTGAGCAGTTCTTC TRBV7-9 few TRBJ2-1 .
CASSLRRQTGADTQYF TGTGCCAGCAGCTTAAGACGACAGACAGGGGCAGATACGCAGTATTTT TRBV7-9 . TRBJ2-3 TRBD1
CASSYRSTAGLSTDTQYF TGTGCCAGCAGTTACCGGAGCACGGCGGGGCTCAGCACAGATACGCAGTATTTT TRBV6-5 . TRBJ2-3 .
CASSLGGQRSYTF TGTGCCAGCAGCTTGGGGGGACAGAGAAGCTACACCTTC TRBV5-4 . TRBJ1-2 TRBD1
CASSLSVGAIEAFF TGTGCCAGCAGCTTATCTGTAGGCGCGATTGAAGCTTTCTTT TRBV7-2 . TRBJ1-1 .
CASSDHSGSVNEQFF TGTGCCAGCAGTGACCATAGCGGGAGTGTGAATGAGCAGTTCTTC TRBV25-1 . TRBJ2-1 TRBD2
CASSETGGGEQYF TGTGCCAGCAGCGAGACAGGGGGAGGGGAGCAGTACTTC TRBV7-9 many TRBJ2-7 TRBD1
CASSFYQGRSYEQYF TGTGCCAGCAGTTTTTATCAGGGTAGGTCCTACGAGCAGTACTTC TRBV6-8 . TRBJ2-7 .
CASSLQGPHNSPLHF TGTGCCAGCAGCCTCCAGGGTCCCCATAATTCACCCCTCCACTTT TRBV7-6 many TRBJ1-6 .
CASGPQGSRGTGELFF TGTGCCAGCGGCCCTCAAGGGAGCCGCGGCACCGGGGAGCTGTTTTTT TRBV7-2 few TRBJ2-2 .
CASSLSIGPSYEQYF TGTGCCAGCAGTTTATCCATCGGCCCTTCCTACGAGCAGTACTTC TRBV27 . TRBJ2-7 .
CASSEARVGIQYF TGTGCCAGCAGTGAAGCTCGGGTAGGCATTCAGTACTTC TRBV2 . TRBJ2-4 .
CASSRDGGVGKTQYF TGTGCCAGCAGCCGTGATGGGGGGGTTGGAAAGACCCAGTACTTC TRBV7-2 many TRBJ2-5 TRBD2
CASSSRWRSTDTQYF TGTGCCAGCAGTTCACGGTGGCGGTCCACAGATACGCAGTATTTT TRBV12-3/TRBV12-4 few TRBJ2-3 .
CASSRDLAYEQYF TGTGCCAGCAGTCGGGACCTGGCCTACGAGCAGTACTTC TRBV12-3/TRBV12-4 . TRBJ2-7 .
CAGRQGNTDTQYF TGTGCCGGGCGACAGGGAAACACAGATACGCAGTATTTT TRBV6-1 . TRBJ2-3 TRBD1
CASSLADLNEKLFF TGTGCCAGCAGCTTAGCGGACCTTAATGAAAAACTGTTTTTT TRBV7-2 few TRBJ1-4 .
CASSLIRDASGKETQYF TGCGCCAGCAGCTTGATTAGGGACGCGAGCGGGAAAGAGACCCAGTACTTC TRBV4-3 few TRBJ2-5 TRBD2
CASSPMTYNEQFF TGTGCCAGCTCACCAATGACCTACAATGAGCAGTTCTTC TRBV18 . TRBJ2-1 .
CASSLGQTIGSNEKLFF TGTGCCAGCAGCTTAGGACAGACCATTGGGTCTAATGAAAAACTGTTTTTT TRBV7-8 . TRBJ1-4 .